These 23 T cell receptor beta chains were sequenced from one sample in a study of control samples from healthy donors and cancer patients. Data came from immunoSEQ multiplex PCR; TCRdb stores just in-frame clones and leaves some out. The table lists about 140,000 clones, roughly 89% of them singletons. The specimen sequenced was blood. Every receptor here comes from a man younger than 45 in good health.

The J gene is TRBJ1-5, the V gene TRBV30, with D unresolved. Between the trimmed V and J ends, which lost 0 bases and 9 bases, there was a span of 9 bases. There are 12 residues in the CDR3. Germline values: CDR1 GTSNPN, CDR2 SVGIG (reference sequence). CDR3 nucleotides: TGTGCCTGGAGTGTAGGTCGGGTGCCCCAGCATTTT. It encodes CAWSVGRVPQHF.

This clone came up once. The J gene is TRBJ2-7, the V gene TRBV7-9, with 8 positions matching TRBD1. With 4 bases clipped from V and 2 bases from J, the junction kept 10 bases outside the gene matches. The CDR3 loop spans 16 amino acids. Germline loops: CDR1 SEHNR, CDR2 FQNEAQ (reference sequence). The CDR3 nucleotides are TGTGCCAGCAGCTCCATCAAGTGGGGACAGGCCTACGAGCAGTACTTC. Amino acid sequence: CASSSIKWGQAYEQYF. The whole variable domain, filled in from reference TRBV7-9 and TRBJ2-7, reads DTGVSQNPRHKITKRGQNVTFRCDPISEHNRLYWYRQTLGQGPEFLTYFQNEAQLEKSRLLSDRFSAERPKGSFSTLEIQRTEQGDSAMYLCASSSIKWGQAYEQYFGPGTRLTVT.

The V and J genes are TRBV27 and TRBJ2-7; tentatively, D is TRBD2 (5 bases). The CDR3 runs to 14 residues. The V gene lost 3 bases and the J gene lost 1 base, with 10 bases spanning the gap. Germline CDR1 and CDR2: MNHEY and SMNVEV (reference sequence). The CDR3: CASSFRGGSYEQYF. The CDR3 coding sequence is TGTGCCAGCAGTTTCCGCGGAGGATCCTACGAGCAGTACTTC.

The V gene is TRBV5-1, the J gene TRBJ2-7; 9 nucleotides align to TRBD1. Trimming cost V 3 bases and J 5 bases; bases outside gene matches: 12. The CDR3 sequence is 16 residues long. The germline CDR1 and CDR2 sequences are SGHRS and YFSETQ. The CDR3, as DNA: TGCGCCAGCAGCTCATTGTACAGGGGGCCCTTTGACGAGCAGTACTTC. The encoded protein is CASSSLYRGPFDEQYF.

The rearrangement joins TRBV2 to TRBJ2-4; 7 bases line up with TRBD2. The germline CDR1 and CDR2 sequences are SNHLY and FYNNEI. V dropped 8 bases and J dropped 6; count of bases not matched to a gene: 7. The CDR3 is 13 residues long. The CDR3 region has the DNA TGTGCCAGCGTCGCGGGAGTTGGAAACATTCAGTACTTC. Translating it yields CASVAGVGNIQYF.

The sample holds one count of this clone. The rearrangement uses TRBV11-2 and TRBJ1-1; D gene ambiguous. V was shortened by 5 bases and J by 1 base, with 11 bases between the two germline ends. The CDR3 has 14 amino acids. In germline, CDR1 is SGHAT, CDR2 FQNNGV. The CDR3 region is CASSRHLGNTEAFF. In DNA, the CDR3 is TGTGCCAGCAGCCGACACCTGGGGAACACTGAAGCTTTCTTT.

The rearrangement links TRBV1 to TRBJ2-3; the table names TRBD2, a call not compared with the DNA. TRBV1 is a recognized pseudogene. CDR3 length: 15 amino acids. The CDR3 nucleotides are TGCACCAGCAGCCAAGGTGGTACGGGGACAGATACGCAGTATTTT. Protein: CTSSQGGTGTDTQYF.

The chain joins TRBV9 to TRBJ1-2, with D possibly TRBD1 on 5 matching bases. The germline V gene encodes CDR1 SGDLS and CDR2 YYNGEE. V was shortened by 7 bases and J by 2 bases, with 12 bases between the two germline ends. The CDR3 consists of 13 residues. The CDR3 here is CASERGQNYGYTF. The CDR3 DNA sequence: TGTGCCAGCGAGCGGGGCCAGAACTATGGCTACACCTTC.

The V call is TRBV10-1, the J call TRBJ2-1; a weak D match, TRBD2 (6 bases). CDR1 is WNHNN, CDR2 SYGVQD, per germline (reference sequence). V was cut by 9 bases and J by 5 bases, with 14 bases left in between. The CDR3 consists of 13 residues. The CDR3 spells CASVRDSHNEQFF. The CDR3 region has the DNA TGCGCCAGTGTCCGGGACTCTCACAATGAGCAGTTCTTC.

The chain couples TRBV25-1 to TRBJ2-1, with a weak D call TRBD1 (7 bases). The V end lost 0 bases, the J end lost 8 bases, and 17 bases lay between the germline ends. This CDR3 comprises 16 residues. Germline CDR1 is MGHDK and CDR2 is SYGVNS. CDR3 sequence reads: CASSEYRRAGGDEQFF. CDR3 bases: TGTGCCAGCAGTGAATATAGGAGGGCAGGGGGAGATGAGCAGTTCTTC.

The chain uses TRBV19 and TRBJ2-7, with D perhaps TRBD1 (5 bases). The V end was cut by 3 bases, the J end by 1 base, with 16 bases between. Germline-derived CDR1 and CDR2 are LNHDA and SQIVND (reference sequence). The CDR3 spans 16 residues. Here the CDR3 DNA reads TGTGCCAGTAGTATCTGGGGCAGGGCGGATTCCTACGAGCAGTACTTC. Protein: CASSIWGRADSYEQYF.

V usage is TRBV6-5 and J usage is TRBJ2-2; D is undetermined. Trimming removed 2 bases from V and 8 bases from J, with 18 bases in between. The CDR3 spans 16 residues. CDR1 MNHEY and CDR2 SVGAGI come from the germline V gene. The CDR3 sequence: CASSYSSVLDTGELFF. The CDR3 region has the DNA TGTGCCAGCAGTTACAGTTCAGTCTTGGATACGGGGGAGCTGTTTTTT.

The chain employs TRBV16 and TRBJ1-5; D gene uncertain. Germline V gene lookup returns CDR1 KGHSY and CDR2 FQNENV. The CDR3 contains 15 residues. V was cut by 2 bases and J by 1 base, with 9 bases left in between. CDR3 region: CASSQRGGSNQPQHF. The CDR3 DNA reads as TGTGCCAGCAGCCAACGTGGAGGGAGCAATCAGCCCCAGCATTTT.

The V call is TRBV4-3, the J call TRBJ2-2; 7 positions agree with TRBD2. Germline trimming cut 1 base from V and 5 bases from J; bases unmatched to any gene: 13. The germline gives CDR1 LGHNA, CDR2 YSLEER. This CDR3 has 18 residues. The CDR3 DNA is TGCGCCAGCAGCCAAGTCGTAGGGAGGGGCCGCCGTACCGGGGAGCTGTTTTTT. Its protein product is CASSQVVGRGRRTGELFF.

V gene TRBV3-1 (or the pseudogene TRBV3-2) combines with J gene TRBJ2-1, with 11 bases aligning to TRBD2. The germline V gene has CDR1 LGHDT and CDR2 YNNKEL (reference sequence). The trim removed 0 bases at V and 7 bases at J, leaving 8 bases unmatched. This CDR3 comprises 17 residues. The CDR3: CASSQELLAGAGNEQFF. The CDR3 DNA is TGTGCCAGCAGCCAAGAACTACTAGCGGGAGCAGGAAATGAGCAGTTCTTC.

This clone was picked up a small number of times. The chain combines TRBV30 with TRBJ1-4; D is possibly TRBD1 (5 bases). The CDR3 has 12 residues. Germline assignment: CDR1 GTSNPN and CDR2 SVGIG (reference sequence). The V and J ends lost 4 bases and 5 bases respectively, with 8 bases between them. The CDR3 reads CAWTGGNEKLFF. As DNA, the CDR3 is TGTGCCTGGACGGGGGGAAATGAAAAACTGTTTTTT.

The rearrangement joins TRBV10-3 to TRBJ2-2; 11 positions agree with TRBD2. In germline, CDR1 is ENHRY, CDR2 SYGVKD. The CDR3 sequence is 15 residues long. Unmatched junction bases numbered 1, after V lost 2 bases and J lost 5 bases. CDR3 coding DNA: TGTGCCATCAGTGAGACTAGCGGGAGTACCGGGGAGCTGTTTTTT. This translates into CAISETSGSTGELFF.

This clone was seen just once. The chain couples TRBV6-5 to TRBJ2-7, with D perhaps matching TRBD2 (5 bases). The V end lost 2 bases, the J end lost 3 bases, and 11 bases lay between the germline ends. The V gene's germline CDR1 is MNHEY and CDR2 SVGAGI. The CDR3 contains 14 residues. CDR3 amino acids: CASSYGGPNYEQYF. CDR3 sequence (DNA): TGTGCCAGCAGTTACGGCGGGCCTAACTACGAGCAGTACTTC.

The V and J genes are TRBV27 and TRBJ1-2, with a weak D call TRBD1 (5 bases). This CDR3 spans 13 amino acids. Trimming left V 6 bases short and J 3 bases short, with 11 bases between. Per germline, CDR1 MNHEY and CDR2 SMNVEV (reference sequence). The CDR3 is CASRKGRDYGYTF. For the CDR3, the DNA is TGTGCCAGCAGAAAGGGGCGGGACTATGGCTACACCTTC.

J is TRBJ2-7 and V is TRBV12-5, with 10 bases lining up with TRBD1. The CDR3 contains 19 residues. The J segment lost 4 bases and the V segment lost 7 bases, leaving 22 bases of the junction unmatched. The germline V gene encodes CDR1 LGHNT and CDR2 FRNRAP. The CDR3 protein is CASDKDRGDGLPWFYEQYF. The CDR3 DNA is TGTGCTAGTGACAAGGACAGGGGGGACGGACTGCCCTGGTTTTACGAGCAGTACTTC.

Only one count was recorded for this clone. The gene calls are TRBV19 and TRBJ2-7; D remains unclear. CDR1 is LNHDA and CDR2 is SQIVND in the germline V gene (reference sequence). The length of the CDR3 is 15 residues. Trimming took off 1 base at V and 3 bases at J, with 13 bases between the two ends. The CDR3 protein is CASSIGGRSDYEQYF. CDR3 bases: TGTGCCAGTAGTATAGGGGGAAGAAGTGACTACGAGCAGTACTTC.

This clone is medium-sized within its sample. The chain couples TRBV10-3 to TRBJ2-2, with TRBD1 matching over 8 bases. The germline V gene encodes CDR1 ENHRY and CDR2 SYGVKD. V was pared by 2 bases and J by 3 bases, with 2 bases of the junction left unmatched. There are 15 residues in the CDR3. The CDR3, as DNA: TGTGCCATCAGTGAGACGGACAGGGACACCGGGGAGCTGTTTTTT. Protein sequence: CAISETDRDTGELFF.

The chain uses TRBV11-3 and TRBJ2-1, with a possible D match to TRBD2 (5 bases). Germline V gene data show CDR1 as SGHNT and CDR2 as YENEEA. This CDR3 has 12 residues. V lost 4 bases to trimming and J lost 6 bases, with 7 bases between them. Here the CDR3 DNA reads TGTGCCAGCAGCTCAGAGGGCAATGAGCAGTTCTTC. Translated: CASSSEGNEQFF.